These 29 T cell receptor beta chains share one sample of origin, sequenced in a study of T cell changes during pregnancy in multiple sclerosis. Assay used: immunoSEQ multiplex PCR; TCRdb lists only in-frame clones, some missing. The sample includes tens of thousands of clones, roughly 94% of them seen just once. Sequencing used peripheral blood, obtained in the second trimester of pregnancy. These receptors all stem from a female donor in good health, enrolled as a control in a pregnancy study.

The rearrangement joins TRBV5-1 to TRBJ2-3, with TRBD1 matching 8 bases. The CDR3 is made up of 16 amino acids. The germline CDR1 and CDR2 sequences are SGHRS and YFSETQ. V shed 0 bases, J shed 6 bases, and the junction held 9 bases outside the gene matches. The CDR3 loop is CASSLAGQGARDTQYF. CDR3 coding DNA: TGCGCCAGCAGCTTGGCCGGTCAGGGGGCTAGGGATACGCAGTATTTT.

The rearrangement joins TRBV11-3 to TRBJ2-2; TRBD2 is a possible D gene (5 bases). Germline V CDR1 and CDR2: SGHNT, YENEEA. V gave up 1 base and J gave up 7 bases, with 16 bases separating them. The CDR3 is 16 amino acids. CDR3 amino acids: CASSLGDGGSGGELFF. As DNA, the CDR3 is TGTGCCAGCAGCTTAGGCGACGGAGGTTCTGGCGGGGAGCTGTTTTTT.

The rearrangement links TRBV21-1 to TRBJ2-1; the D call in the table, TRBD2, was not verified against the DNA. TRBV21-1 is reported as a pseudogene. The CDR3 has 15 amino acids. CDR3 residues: CASSTIAGQPGEQFF. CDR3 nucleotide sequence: TGTGCCAGCAGCACAATAGCGGGGCAACCGGGTGAGCAGTTCTTC.

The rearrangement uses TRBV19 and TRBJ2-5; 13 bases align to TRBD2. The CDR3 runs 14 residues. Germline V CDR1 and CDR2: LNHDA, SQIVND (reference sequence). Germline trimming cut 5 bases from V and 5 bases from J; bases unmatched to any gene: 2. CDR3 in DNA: TGTGCCAGTAGTGGACTAGCGGGGGAGGAGACCCAGTACTTC. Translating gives CASSGLAGEETQYF.

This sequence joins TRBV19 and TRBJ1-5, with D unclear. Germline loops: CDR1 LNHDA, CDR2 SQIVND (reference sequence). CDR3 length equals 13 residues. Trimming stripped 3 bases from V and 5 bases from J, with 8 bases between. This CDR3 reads CASSMRIHQPQHF. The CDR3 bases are TGTGCCAGTAGTATGCGGATCCATCAGCCCCAGCATTTT.

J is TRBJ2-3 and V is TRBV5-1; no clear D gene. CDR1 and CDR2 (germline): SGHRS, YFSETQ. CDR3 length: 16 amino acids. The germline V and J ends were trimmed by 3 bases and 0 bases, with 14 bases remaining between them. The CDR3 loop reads CASSSATVSSTDTQYF. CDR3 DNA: TGCGCCAGCAGCTCCGCGACTGTGTCTAGCACAGATACGCAGTATTTT.

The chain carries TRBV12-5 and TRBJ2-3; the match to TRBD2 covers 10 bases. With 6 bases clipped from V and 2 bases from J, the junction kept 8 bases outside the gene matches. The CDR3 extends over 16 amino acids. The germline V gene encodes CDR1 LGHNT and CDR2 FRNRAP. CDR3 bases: TGTGCTAGTGGGGTCGGGACTAGCGTTCACACAGATACGCAGTATTTT. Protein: CASGVGTSVHTDTQYF.

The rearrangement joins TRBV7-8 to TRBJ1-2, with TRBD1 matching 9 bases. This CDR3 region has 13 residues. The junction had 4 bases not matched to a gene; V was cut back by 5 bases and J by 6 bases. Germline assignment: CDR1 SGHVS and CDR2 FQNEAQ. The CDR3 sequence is CASSPGQGNGYTF. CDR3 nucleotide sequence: TGTGCCAGCAGCCCCGGACAGGGGAATGGCTACACCTTC.

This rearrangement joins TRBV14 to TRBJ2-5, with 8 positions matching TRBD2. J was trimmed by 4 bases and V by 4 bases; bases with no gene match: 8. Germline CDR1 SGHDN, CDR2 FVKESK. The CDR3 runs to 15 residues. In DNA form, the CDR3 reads TGTGCCAGCAGCCCGGTGGGCGGGAGGTTAGAGACCCAGTACTTC. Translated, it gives CASSPVGGRLETQYF.

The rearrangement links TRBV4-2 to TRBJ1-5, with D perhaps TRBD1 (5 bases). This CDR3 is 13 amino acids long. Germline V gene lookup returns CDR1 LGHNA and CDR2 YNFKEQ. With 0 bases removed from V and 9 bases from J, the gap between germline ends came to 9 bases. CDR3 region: CASSQDRAGPQHF. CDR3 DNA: TGTGCCAGCAGCCAAGACAGGGCAGGGCCCCAGCATTTT.

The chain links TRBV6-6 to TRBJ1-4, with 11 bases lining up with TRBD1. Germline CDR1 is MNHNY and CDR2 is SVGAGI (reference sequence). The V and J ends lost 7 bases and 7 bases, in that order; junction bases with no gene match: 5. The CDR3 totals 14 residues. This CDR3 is CASTEGQGVEKLFF. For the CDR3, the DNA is TGTGCCAGCACCGAGGGACAGGGGGTTGAAAAACTGTTTTTT.

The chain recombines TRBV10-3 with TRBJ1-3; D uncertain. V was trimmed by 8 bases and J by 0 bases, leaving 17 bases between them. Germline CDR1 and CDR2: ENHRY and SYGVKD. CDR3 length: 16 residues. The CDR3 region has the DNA TGTGCCATCCCGAGGATGAACGCGGACTCTGGAAACACCATATATTTT. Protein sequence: CAIPRMNADSGNTIYF.

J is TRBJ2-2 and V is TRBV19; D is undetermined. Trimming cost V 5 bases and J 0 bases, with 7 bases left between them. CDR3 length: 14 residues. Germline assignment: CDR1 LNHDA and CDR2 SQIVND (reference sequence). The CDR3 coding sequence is TGTGCCAGTAGTGGGCAGGCGAACACCGGGGAGCTGTTTTTT. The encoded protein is CASSGQANTGELFF.

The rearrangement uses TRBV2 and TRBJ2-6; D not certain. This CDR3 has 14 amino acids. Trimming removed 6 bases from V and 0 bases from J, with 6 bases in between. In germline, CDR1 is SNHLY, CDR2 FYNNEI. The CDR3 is CASSQSSGANVLTF. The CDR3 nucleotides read TGTGCCAGCAGCCAGTCCTCTGGGGCCAACGTCCTGACTTTC.

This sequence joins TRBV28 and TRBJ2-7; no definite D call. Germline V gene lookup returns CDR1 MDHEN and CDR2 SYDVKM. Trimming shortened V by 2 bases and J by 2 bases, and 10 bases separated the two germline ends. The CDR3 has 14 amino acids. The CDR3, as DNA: TGTGCCAGCAGTTTAGGAGCGCGAGCCTACGAGCAGTACTTC. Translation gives CASSLGARAYEQYF.

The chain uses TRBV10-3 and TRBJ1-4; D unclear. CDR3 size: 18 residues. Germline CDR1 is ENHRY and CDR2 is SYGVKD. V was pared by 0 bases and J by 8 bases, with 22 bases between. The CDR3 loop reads CAISESQTTRLNLEKLFF. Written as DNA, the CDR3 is TGTGCCATCAGTGAGTCGCAGACAACTCGCCTTAATCTCGAAAAACTGTTTTTT.

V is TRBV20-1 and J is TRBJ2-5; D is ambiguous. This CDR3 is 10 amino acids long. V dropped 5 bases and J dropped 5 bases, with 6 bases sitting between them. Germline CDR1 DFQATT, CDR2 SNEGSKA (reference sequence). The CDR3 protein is CSAPNETQYF. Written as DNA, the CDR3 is TGCAGTGCTCCAAATGAGACCCAGTACTTC.

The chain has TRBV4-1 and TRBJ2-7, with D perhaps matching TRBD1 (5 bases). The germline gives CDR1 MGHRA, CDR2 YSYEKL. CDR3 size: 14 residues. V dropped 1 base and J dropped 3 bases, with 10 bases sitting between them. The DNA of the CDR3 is TGCGCCAGCAGCCAAGGGATTCAGGGCTACGAGCAGTACTTC. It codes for CASSQGIQGYEQYF.

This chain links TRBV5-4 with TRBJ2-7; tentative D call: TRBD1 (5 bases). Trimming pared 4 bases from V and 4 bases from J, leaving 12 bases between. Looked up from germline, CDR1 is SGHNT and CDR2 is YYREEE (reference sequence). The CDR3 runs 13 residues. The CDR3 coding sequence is TGTGCCAGCAGCCCCACAGACAGATACGAGCAGTACTTC. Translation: CASSPTDRYEQYF.

The CDR3 bases are TGTGCCTGGAGTGTGAAAGGGGTCCTTTTCTCTGGAAACACCATATATTTT. Encoded protein: CAWSVKGVLFSGNTIYF. The genes are TRBV30 and TRBJ1-3; a possible D gene is TRBD1 (5 bases). The germline gives CDR1 GTSNPN, CDR2 SVGIG (reference sequence). Trimming pared 0 bases from V and 0 bases from J, leaving 15 bases between. The CDR3 totals 17 residues.

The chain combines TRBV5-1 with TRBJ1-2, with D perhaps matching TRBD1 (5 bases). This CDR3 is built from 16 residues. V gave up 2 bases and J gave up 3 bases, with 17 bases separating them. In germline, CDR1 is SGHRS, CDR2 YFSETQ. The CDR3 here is CASSFGLAGRYYGYTF. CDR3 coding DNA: TGCGCCAGCAGCTTTGGTCTGGCAGGGCGGTACTATGGCTACACCTTC.

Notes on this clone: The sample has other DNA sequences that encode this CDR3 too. CDR3 bases: TGTGCCAGAGACTCTGGAAACACCATATATTTT. Its translation: CARDSGNTIYF. The gene calls are TRBV30 and TRBJ1-3; D remains unclear. Germline-derived CDR1 and CDR2 are GTSNPN and SVGIG (reference sequence). Trimming stripped 8 bases from V and 0 bases from J, with 5 bases between. The length of the CDR3 is 11 residues.

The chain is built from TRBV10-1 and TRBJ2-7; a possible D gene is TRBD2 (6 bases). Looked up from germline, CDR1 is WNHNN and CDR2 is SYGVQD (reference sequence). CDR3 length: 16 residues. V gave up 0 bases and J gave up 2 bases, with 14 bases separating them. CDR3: CASSESPAGGTYEQYF. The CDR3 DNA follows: TGCGCCAGCAGTGAGTCCCCAGCGGGTGGTACCTACGAGCAGTACTTC.

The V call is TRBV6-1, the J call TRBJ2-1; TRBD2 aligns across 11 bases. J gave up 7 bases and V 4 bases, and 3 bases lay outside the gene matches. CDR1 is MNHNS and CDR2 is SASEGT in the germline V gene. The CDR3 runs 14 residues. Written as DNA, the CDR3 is TGTGCCAGCAGTGGACTAGCGGGATCAAATGAGCAGTTCTTC. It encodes CASSGLAGSNEQFF.

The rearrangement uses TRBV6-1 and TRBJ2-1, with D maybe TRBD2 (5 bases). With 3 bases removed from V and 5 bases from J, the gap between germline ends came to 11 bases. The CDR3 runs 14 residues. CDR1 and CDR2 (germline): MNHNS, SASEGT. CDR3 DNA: TGTGCCAGCAGTGAGGAGCCTAGCCACAATGAGCAGTTCTTC. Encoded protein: CASSEEPSHNEQFF.

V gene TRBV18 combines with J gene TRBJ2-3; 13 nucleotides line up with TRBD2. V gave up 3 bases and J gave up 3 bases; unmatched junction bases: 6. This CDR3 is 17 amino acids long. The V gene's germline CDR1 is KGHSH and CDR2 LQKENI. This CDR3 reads CASSPRTSGGRTDTQYF. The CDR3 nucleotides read TGTGCCAGCTCACCCCGGACTAGCGGGGGTCGGACAGATACGCAGTATTTT.

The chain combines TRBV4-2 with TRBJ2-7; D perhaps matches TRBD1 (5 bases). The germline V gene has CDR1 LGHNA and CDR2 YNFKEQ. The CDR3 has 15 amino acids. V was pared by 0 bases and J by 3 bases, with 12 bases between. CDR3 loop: CASSQEKGALYEQYF. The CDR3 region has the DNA TGTGCCAGCAGCCAAGAGAAAGGGGCGCTCTACGAGCAGTACTTC.

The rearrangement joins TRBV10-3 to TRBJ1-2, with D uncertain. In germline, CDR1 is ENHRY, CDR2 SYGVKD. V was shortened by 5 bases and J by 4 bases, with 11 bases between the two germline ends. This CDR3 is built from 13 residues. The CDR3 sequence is CAISLGVSYGYTF. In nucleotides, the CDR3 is TGTGCCATCAGTCTGGGAGTTAGCTATGGCTACACCTTC.

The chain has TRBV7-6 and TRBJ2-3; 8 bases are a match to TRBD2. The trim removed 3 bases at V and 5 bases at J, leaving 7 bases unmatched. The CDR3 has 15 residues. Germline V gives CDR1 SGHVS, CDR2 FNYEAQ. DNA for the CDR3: TGTGCCAGCAGCTTGGCGGGAGGTGTGGGAGATACGCAGTATTTT. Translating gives CASSLAGGVGDTQYF.